The source of this T cell receptor (beta chain) is a study of radiotherapy plus CTLA-4 blockade in lung cancer. Profiled with immunoSEQ multiplex PCR; TCRdb holds only in-frame clones, not every one. The table lists fewer than 90,000 clones, roughly four fifths of them singletons. Ipilimumab-mediated CTLA-4 blockade plus focal radiation was given to patients having chemo-refractory metastatic non-small-cell lung cancer. V was pared by 5 bases and J by 9 bases, with 3 bases of the junction left unmatched. This CDR3 contains 13 residues. Germline V lookup: CDR1 LNHDA, CDR2 SQIVND (reference sequence). The chain combines TRBV19 with TRBJ1-6, with 8 nucleotides matching TRBD1. This clonotype was obtained from a human donor with non-small cell lung cancer who had stable disease on radiotherapy plus ipilimumab. Specimen: peripheral blood, collected from a patient treated with radiotherapy plus ipilimumab. Here the CDR3 reads CASSRQGSSPLHF. The CDR3 DNA follows: TGTGCCAGTAGTCGACAGGGGAGTTCACCCCTCCACTTT. Together with reference TRBV19 and TRBJ1-6, the CDR3 gives the full variable domain: DGGITQSPKYLFRKEGQNVTLSCEQNLNHDAMYWYRQDPGQGLRLIYYSQIVNDFQKGDIAEGYSVSREKKESFPLTVTSAQKNPTAFYLCASSRQGSSPLHFGNGTRLTVT.